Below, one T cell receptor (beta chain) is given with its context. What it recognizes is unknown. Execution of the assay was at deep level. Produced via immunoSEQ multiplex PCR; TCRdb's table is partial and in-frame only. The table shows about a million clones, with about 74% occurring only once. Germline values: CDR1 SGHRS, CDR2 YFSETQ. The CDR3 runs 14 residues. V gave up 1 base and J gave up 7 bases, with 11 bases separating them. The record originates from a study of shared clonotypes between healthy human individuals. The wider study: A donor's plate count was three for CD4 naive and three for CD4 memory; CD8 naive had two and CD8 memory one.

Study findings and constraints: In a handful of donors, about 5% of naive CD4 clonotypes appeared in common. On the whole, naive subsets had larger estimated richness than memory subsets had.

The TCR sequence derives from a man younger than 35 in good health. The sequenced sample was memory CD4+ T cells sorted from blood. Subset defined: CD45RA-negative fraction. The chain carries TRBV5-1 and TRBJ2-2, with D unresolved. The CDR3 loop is CASSLSSQGGELFF. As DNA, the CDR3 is TGCGCCAGCAGCTTGTCTAGTCAAGGCGGGGAGCTGTTTTTT.